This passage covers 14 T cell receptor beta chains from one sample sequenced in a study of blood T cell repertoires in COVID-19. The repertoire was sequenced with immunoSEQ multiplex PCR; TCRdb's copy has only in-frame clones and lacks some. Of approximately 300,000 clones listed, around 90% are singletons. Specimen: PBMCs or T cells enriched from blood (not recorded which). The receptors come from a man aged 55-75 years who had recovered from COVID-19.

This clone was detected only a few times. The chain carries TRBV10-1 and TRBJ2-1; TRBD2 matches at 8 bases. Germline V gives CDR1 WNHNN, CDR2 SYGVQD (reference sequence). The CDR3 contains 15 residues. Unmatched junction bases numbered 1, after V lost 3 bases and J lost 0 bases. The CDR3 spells CASSELAASYNEQFF. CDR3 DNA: TGCGCCAGCAGTGAACTAGCGGCCTCCTACAATGAGCAGTTCTTC.

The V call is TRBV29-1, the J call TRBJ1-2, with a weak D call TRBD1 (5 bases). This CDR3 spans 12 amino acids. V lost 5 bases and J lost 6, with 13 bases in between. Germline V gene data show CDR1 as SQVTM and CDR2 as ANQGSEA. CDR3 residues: CSVSLGGDGYTF. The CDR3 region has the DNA TGCAGCGTTTCACTCGGGGGTGATGGCTACACCTTC.

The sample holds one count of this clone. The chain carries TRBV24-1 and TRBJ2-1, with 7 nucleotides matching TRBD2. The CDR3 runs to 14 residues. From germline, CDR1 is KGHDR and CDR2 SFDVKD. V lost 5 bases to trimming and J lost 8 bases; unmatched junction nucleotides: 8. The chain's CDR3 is CATSVARERDEQFF. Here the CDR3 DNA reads TGTGCCACCAGTGTGGCGCGGGAGAGGGATGAGCAGTTCTTC.

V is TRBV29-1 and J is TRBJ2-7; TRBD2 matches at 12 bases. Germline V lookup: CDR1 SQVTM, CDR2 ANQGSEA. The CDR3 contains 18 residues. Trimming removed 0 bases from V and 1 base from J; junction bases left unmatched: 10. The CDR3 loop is CSVEDFGLAGQSSYEQYF. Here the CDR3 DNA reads TGCAGCGTTGAAGATTTTGGACTAGCGGGACAATCTTCCTACGAGCAGTACTTC.

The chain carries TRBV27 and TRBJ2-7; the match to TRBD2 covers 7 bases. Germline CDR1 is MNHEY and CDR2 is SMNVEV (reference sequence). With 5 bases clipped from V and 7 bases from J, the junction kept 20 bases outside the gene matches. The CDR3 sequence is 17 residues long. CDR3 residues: CASSPREGPIEGGEQYF. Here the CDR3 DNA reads TGTGCCAGCAGTCCGCGTGAGGGCCCCATCGAGGGAGGGGAGCAGTACTTC.

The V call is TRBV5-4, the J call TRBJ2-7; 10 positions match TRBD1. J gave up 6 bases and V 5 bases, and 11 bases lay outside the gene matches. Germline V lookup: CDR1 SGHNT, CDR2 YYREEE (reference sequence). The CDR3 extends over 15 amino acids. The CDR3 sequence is CASSLGGQGISEQYF. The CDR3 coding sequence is TGTGCCAGCAGTCTGGGGGGACAGGGGATTAGCGAGCAGTACTTC.

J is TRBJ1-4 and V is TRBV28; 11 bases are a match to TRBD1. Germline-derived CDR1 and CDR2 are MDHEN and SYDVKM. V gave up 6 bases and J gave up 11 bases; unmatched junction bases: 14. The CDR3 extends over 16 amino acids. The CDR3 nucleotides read TGTGCCAGCAGCTCCGGACAGGGGGCCTTTTTGGGCAAACTGTTTTTT. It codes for CASSSGQGAFLGKLFF.

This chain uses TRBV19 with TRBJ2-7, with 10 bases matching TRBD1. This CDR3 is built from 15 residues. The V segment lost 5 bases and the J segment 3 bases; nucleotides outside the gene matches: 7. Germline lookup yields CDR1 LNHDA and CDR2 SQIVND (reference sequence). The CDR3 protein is CASSQLGTGVYEQYF. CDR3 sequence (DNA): TGTGCCAGTAGTCAACTCGGGACAGGGGTCTACGAGCAGTACTTC.

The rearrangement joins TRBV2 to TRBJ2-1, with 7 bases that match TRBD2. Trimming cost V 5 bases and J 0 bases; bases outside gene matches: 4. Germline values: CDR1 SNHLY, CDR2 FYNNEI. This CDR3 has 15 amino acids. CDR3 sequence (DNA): TGTGCCAGCAGTCCTAGCGGTGGCTCCTACAATGAGCAGTTCTTC. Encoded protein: CASSPSGGSYNEQFF.

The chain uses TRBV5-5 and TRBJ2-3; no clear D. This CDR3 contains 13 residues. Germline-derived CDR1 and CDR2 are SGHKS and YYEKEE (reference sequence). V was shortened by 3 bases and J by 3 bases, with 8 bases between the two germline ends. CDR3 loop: CASSWIGTDTQYF. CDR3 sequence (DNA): TGTGCCAGCAGCTGGATCGGGACAGATACGCAGTATTTT. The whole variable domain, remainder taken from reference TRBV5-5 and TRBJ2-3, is DAGVTQSPTHLIKTRGQQVTLRCSPISGHKSVSWYQQVLGQGPQFIFQYYEKEERGRGNFPDRFSARQFPNYSSELNVNALLLGDSALYLCASSWIGTDTQYFGPGTRLTVL.

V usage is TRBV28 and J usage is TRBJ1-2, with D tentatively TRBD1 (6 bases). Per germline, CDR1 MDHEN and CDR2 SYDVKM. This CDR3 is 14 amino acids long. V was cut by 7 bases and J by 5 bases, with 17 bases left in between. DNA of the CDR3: TGTGCCAGCAACACGGCCGACAGGTTTTATGGCTACACCTTC. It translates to CASNTADRFYGYTF.

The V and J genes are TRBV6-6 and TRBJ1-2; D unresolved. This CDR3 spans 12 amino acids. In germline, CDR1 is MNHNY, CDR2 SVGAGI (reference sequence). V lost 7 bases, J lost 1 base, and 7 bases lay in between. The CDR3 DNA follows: TGTGCCAGCATGGTAGATAACTATGGCTACACCTTC. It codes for CASMVDNYGYTF.

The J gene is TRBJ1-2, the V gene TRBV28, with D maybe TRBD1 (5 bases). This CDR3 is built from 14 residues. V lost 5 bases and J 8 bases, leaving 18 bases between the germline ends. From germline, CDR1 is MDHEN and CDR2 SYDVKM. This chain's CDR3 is CASSQPGTWEGYTF. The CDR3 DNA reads TGTGCCAGCAGTCAACCAGGGACTTGGGAAGGCTACACCTTC.

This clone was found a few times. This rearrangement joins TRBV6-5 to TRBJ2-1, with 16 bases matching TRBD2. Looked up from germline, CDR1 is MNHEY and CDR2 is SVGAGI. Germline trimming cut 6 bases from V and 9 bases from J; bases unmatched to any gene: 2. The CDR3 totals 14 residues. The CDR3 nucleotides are TGTGCCAGCAGAGGGACTAGCGGGGGGGGTGAGCAGTTCTTC. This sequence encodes CASRGTSGGGEQFF.